The 22 T cell receptor beta chains reported below all come from one sample, sequenced in a study of T cell responses to AZD1222 COVID-19 vaccine. Sequencing used immunoSEQ multiplex PCR; TCRdb keeps in-frame clones, though not all of them. Here the sample spans tens of thousands of clones, more than 75% being singletons. Sequenced material: peripheral blood, taken 28 days after the second dose of the MenACWY control vaccine. The receptors come from an adult who received the MenACWY meningococcal vaccine as a control.

This clone was seen only a few times. This chain connects TRBV10-3 to TRBJ1-6; unclear D gene. This CDR3 region has 12 residues. Germline CDR1 and CDR2: ENHRY and SYGVKD. Trimming pared 3 bases from V and 7 bases from J, leaving 4 bases between. CDR3 DNA: TGTGCCATCAGTGACAGGAATTCACCCCTCCACTTT. Residues: CAISDRNSPLHF.

In DNA, the CDR3 is TGTGCCAGCAGCACGGGGACTAGCGGGGGGAAGCGGCGAGATACGCAGTATTTT. The encoded protein is CASSTGTSGGKRRDTQYF. This chain connects TRBV9 to TRBJ2-3, with 15 nucleotides matching TRBD2. CDR1 is SGDLS, CDR2 YYNGEE, per germline. V shed 4 bases and J 5 bases; nucleotides not matched to a gene: 11. The length of the CDR3 is 18 residues.

This clone occurred a few times. The chain has TRBV5-1 and TRBJ1-2; D unclear. V lost 1 base to trimming and J lost 0 bases, with 7 bases between them. Germline CDR1 and CDR2: SGHRS and YFSETQ. The CDR3 is 14 residues long. The CDR3 reads CASSLWEANYGYTF. The DNA for the CDR3 is TGCGCCAGCAGCTTGTGGGAGGCTAACTATGGCTACACCTTC.

This clone was recorded only once. V and J are TRBV20-1 and TRBJ2-2; 10 bases map to TRBD2. Per germline, CDR1 DFQATT and CDR2 SNEGSKA (reference sequence). V lost 3 bases to trimming and J lost 2 bases; unmatched junction nucleotides: 3. The CDR3 covers 15 residues. The CDR3 region is CSASRLAGNTGELFF. CDR3 DNA sequence: TGCAGTGCTAGTAGACTAGCGGGCAACACCGGGGAGCTGTTTTTT.

The chain carries TRBV29-1 and TRBJ2-1; 7 nucleotides line up with TRBD2. CDR1 is SQVTM, CDR2 ANQGSEA, per germline. V lost 4 bases and J lost 8; bases outside the gene matches: 8. The CDR3 runs to 13 residues. CDR3 loop: CSVVTGGNDEQFF. The CDR3 DNA reads TGCAGCGTTGTTACGGGAGGCAACGATGAGCAGTTCTTC.

The chain carries TRBV6-2 or TRBV6-3 and TRBJ1-2; D uncertain. Between the trimmed V and J ends, which lost 4 bases and 7 bases, there was a span of 13 bases. The CDR3 totals 13 residues. Germline CDR1 MNHEY, CDR2 SVGEGT. CDR3 nucleotides: TGTGCCAGCAGTTCCTCGACGAAGCGTGGCTACACCTTC. The encoded protein is CASSSSTKRGYTF.

The V and J genes are TRBV30 and TRBJ1-2, with D hard to call. Trimming took off 0 bases at V and 8 bases at J, with 16 bases between the two ends. The CDR3 spans 14 residues. CDR1 is GTSNPN and CDR2 is SVGIG in the germline V gene (reference sequence). The CDR3 is CAWSVGPAFWGYTF. The CDR3 DNA is TGTGCCTGGAGTGTAGGTCCCGCCTTTTGGGGCTACACCTTC.

J is TRBJ2-7 and V is TRBV28; 12 bases are shared with TRBD1. The junction had 15 bases not matched to a gene; V was cut back by 3 bases and J by 3 bases. This CDR3 region has 19 residues. In germline, CDR1 is MDHEN, CDR2 SYDVKM. The CDR3 is CASSFGDRGRYRADYEQYF. The DNA for the CDR3 is TGTGCCAGCAGTTTTGGGGACAGGGGGCGATATCGGGCCGACTACGAGCAGTACTTC.

The chain uses TRBV11-3 and TRBJ2-1, with 9 bases that match TRBD2. Germline-derived CDR1 and CDR2 are SGHNT and YENEEA. The junction had 2 bases not matched to a gene; V was cut back by 5 bases and J by 0 bases. This CDR3 spans 15 amino acids. Here the CDR3 DNA reads TGTGCCAGCAGCCTGACTAGCGGCTCCTACAATGAGCAGTTCTTC. Its translation: CASSLTSGSYNEQFF.

This chain uses TRBV3-1 (or the pseudogene TRBV3-2) with TRBJ2-5; no reliable D call. The V gene lost 1 base and the J gene lost 2 bases, with 8 bases spanning the gap. CDR1 LGHDT and CDR2 YNNKEL come from the germline V gene (reference sequence). The CDR3 spans 14 residues. The CDR3 protein is CASSQVRVQETQYF. The CDR3 nucleotides read TGTGCCAGCAGCCAAGTCCGGGTGCAAGAGACCCAGTACTTC.

This sequence joins TRBV19 and TRBJ2-7, with D possibly matching TRBD1 (5 bases). CDR1 and CDR2 (germline): LNHDA, SQIVND (reference sequence). The CDR3 is 14 residues long. The ends were cut back, 5 bases at V and 3 bases at J, with 14 bases in the middle. This chain's CDR3 is CASSPQGRDYEQYF. The DNA for the CDR3 is TGTGCCAGTAGTCCCCAGGGTAGAGACTACGAGCAGTACTTC.

CDR3 in amino acids: CASSPGELARNEQFF. The CDR3 DNA reads TGCGCCAGCAGTCCGGGGGAGCTAGCGAGGAATGAGCAGTTCTTC. This chain joins TRBV5-1 and TRBJ2-1, with a weak D call TRBD2 (6 bases). Trimming removed 5 bases at V and 7 bases at J, with 19 bases between. The CDR3 has 15 amino acids. Per the germline V gene, CDR1 is SGHRS and CDR2 is YFSETQ.

CDR3 sequence reads: CASSLEFGKGADTQYF. The CDR3 DNA reads as TGCGCCAGCAGCTTGGAATTCGGTAAGGGCGCAGATACGCAGTATTTT. This chain connects TRBV5-1 to TRBJ2-3, with D unclear. Germline-derived CDR1 and CDR2 are SGHRS and YFSETQ. The CDR3 totals 16 residues. V lost 0 bases to trimming and J lost 4 bases, with 15 bases between them.

The chain links TRBV5-4 to TRBJ2-1; TRBD2 aligns across 7 bases. CDR3 length: 16 amino acids. The V and J ends lost 2 bases and 0 bases, in that order; junction bases with no gene match: 5. CDR1 is SGHNT and CDR2 is YYREEE in the germline V gene (reference sequence). DNA of the CDR3: TGTGCCAGCAGCTTAGGCGGGGGTAGCTCCTACAATGAGCAGTTCTTC. Its translation is CASSLGGGSSYNEQFF.

This rearrangement joins TRBV10-2 to TRBJ2-4; perhaps TRBD2 as D (6 bases). CDR3 length: 14 amino acids. Trimming took off 7 bases at V and 8 bases at J, with 18 bases between the two ends. Germline lookup yields CDR1 WSHSY and CDR2 SAAADI. The CDR3 sequence: CASNLVGGDDIQYF. The CDR3 coding sequence is TGCGCCAGCAATCTCGTGGGCGGGGATGACATTCAGTACTTC.

The genes are TRBV19 and TRBJ1-1; no clear D gene. CDR3 length: 13 amino acids. Deletions cut 4 bases from V and 4 bases from J, with 10 bases between. Per the germline V gene, CDR1 is LNHDA and CDR2 is SQIVND (reference sequence). The DNA of the CDR3 is TGTGCCAGTAGTAGGGGTTGGAGCACTGAAGCTTTCTTT. Amino acids: CASSRGWSTEAFF.

This clone was detected a few times. The chain is built from TRBV10-3 and TRBJ2-3; 8 bases are a match to TRBD1. The CDR3 is made up of 16 amino acids. V gave up 6 bases and J gave up 1 base; unmatched junction bases: 9. CDR1 and CDR2 from the germline V gene are ENHRY and SYGVKD. CDR3 in amino acids: CAIRERPGQGTDTQYF. The CDR3 DNA sequence: TGTGCCATCAGGGAGAGACCGGGACAGGGCACAGATACGCAGTATTTT.

The V gene is TRBV5-1, the J gene TRBJ2-3, with D possibly TRBD2 on 6 matching bases. Between the trimmed V and J ends, which lost 0 bases and 0 bases, there was a span of 11 bases. Germline CDR1 is SGHRS and CDR2 is YFSETQ. This CDR3 has 16 amino acids. Here the CDR3 DNA reads TGCGCCAGCAGCTTGGCGGGAGACACTAGCACAGATACGCAGTATTTT. Encoded protein: CASSLAGDTSTDTQYF. The full variable domain, completed using reference TRBV5-1 and TRBJ2-3, is KAGVTQTPRYLIKTRGQQVTLSCSPISGHRSVSWYQQTPGQGLQFLFEYFSETQRNKGNFPGRFSGRQFSNSRSEMNVSTLELGDSALYLCASSLAGDTSTDTQYFGPGTRLTVL.

The count of this clone is one. The limits of the CDR3 on the DNA are not certain, so only TCRdb's listed CDR3 is given. The chain couples TRBV7-2 to TRBJ1-6. The CDR3 comprises 15 residues, both ends counted. Germline V gene lookup returns CDR1 SGHTA and CDR2 FQGNSA. This chain's CDR3 is CASSLVALGTAPLHF.

The chain joins TRBV30 to TRBJ1-2; no clear D gene. V lost 1 base to trimming and J lost 0 bases, with 9 bases between them. The germline gives CDR1 GTSNPN, CDR2 SVGIG (reference sequence). The CDR3 consists of 14 residues. Here the CDR3 DNA reads TGTGCCTGGAGTGACGGGTACACTAACTATGGCTACACCTTC. This gives the protein CAWSDGYTNYGYTF.

The chain has TRBV28 and TRBJ1-2; no clear D gene. Germline V gives CDR1 MDHEN, CDR2 SYDVKM. The CDR3 covers 11 residues. V was shortened by 4 bases and J by 6 bases, with 6 bases between the two germline ends. The CDR3 nucleotides are TGTGCCAGCAGTTCCCCCGATGGCTACACCTTC. Its protein is CASSSPDGYTF.

CDR3 in amino acids: CASIRPGHKQYF. CDR3 nucleotides: TGTGCCAGCATTAGACCGGGACACAAGCAGTACTTC. The J gene is TRBJ2-7, the V gene TRBV7-9; possible D gene TRBD1, 6 bases. This CDR3 is built from 12 residues. Trimming cost V 7 bases and J 8 bases, with 15 bases left between them. Germline CDR1 reads SEHNR; CDR2 reads FQNEAQ (reference sequence). Complete variable domain (other parts from reference TRBV7-9 and TRBJ2-7): DTGVSQNPRHKITKRGQNVTFRCDPISEHNRLYWYRQTLGQGPEFLTYFQNEAQLEKSRLLSDRFSAERPKGSFSTLEIQRTEQGDSAMYLCASIRPGHKQYFGPGTRLTVT.